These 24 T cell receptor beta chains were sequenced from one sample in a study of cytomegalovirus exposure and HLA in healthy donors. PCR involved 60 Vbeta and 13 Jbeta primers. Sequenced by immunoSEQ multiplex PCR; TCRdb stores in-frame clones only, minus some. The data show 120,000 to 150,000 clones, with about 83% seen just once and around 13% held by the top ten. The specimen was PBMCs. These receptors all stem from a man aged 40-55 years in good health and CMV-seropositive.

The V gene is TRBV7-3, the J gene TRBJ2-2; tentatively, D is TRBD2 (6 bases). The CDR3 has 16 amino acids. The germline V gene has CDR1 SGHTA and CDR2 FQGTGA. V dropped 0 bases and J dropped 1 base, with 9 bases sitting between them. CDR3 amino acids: CASSLTGGKNTGELFF. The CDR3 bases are TGTGCCAGCAGCTTAACGGGAGGCAAGAACACCGGGGAGCTGTTTTTT.

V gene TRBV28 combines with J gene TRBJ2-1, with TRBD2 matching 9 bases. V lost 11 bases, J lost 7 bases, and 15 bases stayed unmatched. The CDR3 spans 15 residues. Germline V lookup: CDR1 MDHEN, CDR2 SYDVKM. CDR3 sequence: CASTPLSGSGNEQFF. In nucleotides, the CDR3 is TGTGCCTCCACCCCCCTTAGCGGGAGTGGTAATGAGCAGTTCTTC.

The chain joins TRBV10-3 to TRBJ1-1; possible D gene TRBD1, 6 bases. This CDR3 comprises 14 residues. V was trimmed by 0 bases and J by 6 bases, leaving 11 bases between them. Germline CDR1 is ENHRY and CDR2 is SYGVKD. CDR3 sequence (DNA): TGTGCCATCAGTGAGTCAGGGGGATTACCTGAAGCTTTCTTT. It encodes CAISESGGLPEAFF.

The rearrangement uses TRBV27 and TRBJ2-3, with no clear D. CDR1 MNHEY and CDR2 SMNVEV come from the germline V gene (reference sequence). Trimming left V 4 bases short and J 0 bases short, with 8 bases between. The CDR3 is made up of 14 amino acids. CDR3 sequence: CASSSLPSTDTQYF. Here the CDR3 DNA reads TGTGCCAGCAGTTCCCTCCCTAGCACAGATACGCAGTATTTT.

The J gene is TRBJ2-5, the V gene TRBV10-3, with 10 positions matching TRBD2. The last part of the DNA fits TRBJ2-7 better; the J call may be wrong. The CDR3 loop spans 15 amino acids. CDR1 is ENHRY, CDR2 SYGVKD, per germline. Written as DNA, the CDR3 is TGTGCCATCAGGGGTGCTAGCGGGAGTCGCTACGAGCAGTACTTC. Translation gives CAIRGASGSRYEQYF.

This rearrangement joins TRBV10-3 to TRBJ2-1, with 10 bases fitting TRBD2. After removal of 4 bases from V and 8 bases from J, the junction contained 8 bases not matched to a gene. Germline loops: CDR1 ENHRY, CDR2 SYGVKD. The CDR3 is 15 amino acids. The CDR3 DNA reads TGTGCCATCAGTGGAAGGGCTAGCGGGAGCGATGAGCAGTTCTTC. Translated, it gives CAISGRASGSDEQFF.

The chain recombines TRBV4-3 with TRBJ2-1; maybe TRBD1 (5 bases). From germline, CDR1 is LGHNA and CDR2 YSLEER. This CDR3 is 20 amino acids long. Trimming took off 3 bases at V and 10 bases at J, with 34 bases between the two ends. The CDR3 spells CASSHPPGRIYTPFLWEQFF. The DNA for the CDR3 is TGCGCCAGCAGCCACCCGCCAGGGCGGATATATACCCCCTTCCTATGGGAGCAGTTCTTC.

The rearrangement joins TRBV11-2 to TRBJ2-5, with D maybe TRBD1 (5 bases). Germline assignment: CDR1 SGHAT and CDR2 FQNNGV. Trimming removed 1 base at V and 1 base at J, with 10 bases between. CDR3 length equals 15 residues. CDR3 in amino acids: CASSLAVRVQETQYF. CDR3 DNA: TGTGCCAGCAGCTTAGCGGTCAGGGTCCAAGAGACCCAGTACTTC.

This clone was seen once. CDR3 in amino acids: CASGLGATGGAYNEQFF. The CDR3, as DNA: TGTGCTAGTGGTCTGGGGGCTACAGGGGGGGCCTACAATGAGCAGTTCTTC. J is TRBJ2-1 and V is TRBV12-5; tentatively, D is TRBD1 (8 bases). This CDR3 spans 17 amino acids. Germline CDR1 is LGHNT and CDR2 is FRNRAP. Trimming removed 5 bases at V and 2 bases at J, with 19 bases between.

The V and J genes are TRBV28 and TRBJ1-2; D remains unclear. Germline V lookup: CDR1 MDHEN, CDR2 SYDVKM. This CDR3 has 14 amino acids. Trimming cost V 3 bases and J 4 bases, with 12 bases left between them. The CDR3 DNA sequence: TGTGCCAGCAGTTTTATCGGGGATTCCTATGGCTACACCTTC. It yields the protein CASSFIGDSYGYTF.

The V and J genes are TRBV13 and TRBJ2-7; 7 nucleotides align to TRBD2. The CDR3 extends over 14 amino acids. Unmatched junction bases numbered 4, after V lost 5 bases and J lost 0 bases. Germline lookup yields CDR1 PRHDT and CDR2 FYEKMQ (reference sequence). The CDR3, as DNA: TGTGCCAGCAGCCCTAGCGGAAGCTCCTACGAGCAGTACTTC. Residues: CASSPSGSSYEQYF.

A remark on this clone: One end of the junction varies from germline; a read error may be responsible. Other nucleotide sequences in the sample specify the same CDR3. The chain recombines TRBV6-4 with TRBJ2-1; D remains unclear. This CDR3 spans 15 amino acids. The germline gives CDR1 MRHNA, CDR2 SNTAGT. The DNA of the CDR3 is TGTGCTAGCAGATTTGACTCGAACTCCTACAATGAGCAGTTCTTC. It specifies CASRFDSNSYNEQFF.

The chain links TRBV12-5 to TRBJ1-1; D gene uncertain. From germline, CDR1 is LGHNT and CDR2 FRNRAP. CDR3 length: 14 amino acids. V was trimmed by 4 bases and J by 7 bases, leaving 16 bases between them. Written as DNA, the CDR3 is TGTGCTAGTGGTTCCCACCCGTTAGAAATTGAAGCTTTCTTT. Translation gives CASGSHPLEIEAFF. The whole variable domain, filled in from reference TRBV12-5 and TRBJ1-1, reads DARVTQTPRHKVTEMGQEVTMRCQPILGHNTVFWYRQTMMQGLELLAYFRNRAPLDDSGMPKDRFSAEMPDATLATLKIQPSEPRDSAVYFCASGSHPLEIEAFFGQGTRLTVV.

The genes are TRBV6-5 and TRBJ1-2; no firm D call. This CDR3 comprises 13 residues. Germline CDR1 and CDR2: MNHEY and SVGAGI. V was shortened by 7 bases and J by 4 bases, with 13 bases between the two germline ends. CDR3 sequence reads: CASTARDTYGYTF. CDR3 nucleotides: TGTGCCAGCACCGCCCGGGATACCTATGGCTACACCTTC.

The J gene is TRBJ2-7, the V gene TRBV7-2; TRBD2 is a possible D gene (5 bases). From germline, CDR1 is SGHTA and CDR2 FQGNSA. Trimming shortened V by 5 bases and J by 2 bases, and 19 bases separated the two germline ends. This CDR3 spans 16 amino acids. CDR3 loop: CASSPRSASLTYEQYF. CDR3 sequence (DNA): TGTGCCAGCAGCCCAAGGTCGGCTAGCCTGACCTACGAGCAGTACTTC.

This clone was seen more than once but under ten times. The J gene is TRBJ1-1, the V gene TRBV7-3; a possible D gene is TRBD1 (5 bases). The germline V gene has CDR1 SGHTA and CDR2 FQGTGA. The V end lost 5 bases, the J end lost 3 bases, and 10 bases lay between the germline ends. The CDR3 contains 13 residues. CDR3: CASSAGSYTEAFF. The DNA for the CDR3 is TGTGCCAGCAGCGCAGGGTCTTACACTGAAGCTTTCTTT.

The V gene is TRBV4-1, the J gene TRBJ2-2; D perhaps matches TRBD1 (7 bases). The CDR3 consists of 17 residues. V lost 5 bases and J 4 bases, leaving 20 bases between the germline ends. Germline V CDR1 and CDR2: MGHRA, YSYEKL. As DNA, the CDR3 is TGCGCCAGCAGCATTAGATATCGGCAGGGGGGCACCGGGGAGCTGTTTTTT. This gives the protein CASSIRYRQGGTGELFF.

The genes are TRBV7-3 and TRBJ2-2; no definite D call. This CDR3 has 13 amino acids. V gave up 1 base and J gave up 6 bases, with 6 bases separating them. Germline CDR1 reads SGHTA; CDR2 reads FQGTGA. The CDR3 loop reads CASSLMGPGELFF. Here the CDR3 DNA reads TGTGCCAGCAGCTTAATGGGCCCCGGGGAGCTGTTTTTT.

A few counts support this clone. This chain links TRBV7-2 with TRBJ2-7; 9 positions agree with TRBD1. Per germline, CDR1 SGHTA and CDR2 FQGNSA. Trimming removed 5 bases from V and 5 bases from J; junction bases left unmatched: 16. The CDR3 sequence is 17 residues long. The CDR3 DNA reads TGTGCCAGCAGCCCCGCGGTGTTTTCCGGGACAGGGAACGAGCAGTACTTC. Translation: CASSPAVFSGTGNEQYF.

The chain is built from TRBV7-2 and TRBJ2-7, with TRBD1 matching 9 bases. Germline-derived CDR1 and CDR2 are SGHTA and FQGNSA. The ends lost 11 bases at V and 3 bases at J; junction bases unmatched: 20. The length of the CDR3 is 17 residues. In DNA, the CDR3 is TGTGCCGTGGCCCGGTGGGACAGGGTAAATTTGATCTACGAGCAGTACTTC. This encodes CAVARWDRVNLIYEQYF.

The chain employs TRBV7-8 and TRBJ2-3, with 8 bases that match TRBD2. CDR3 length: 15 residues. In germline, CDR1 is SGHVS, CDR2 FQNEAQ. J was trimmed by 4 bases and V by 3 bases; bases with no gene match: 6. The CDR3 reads CASSLGGTSADTQYF. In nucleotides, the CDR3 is TGTGCCAGCAGCTTGGGGGGGACTAGTGCAGATACGCAGTATTTT.

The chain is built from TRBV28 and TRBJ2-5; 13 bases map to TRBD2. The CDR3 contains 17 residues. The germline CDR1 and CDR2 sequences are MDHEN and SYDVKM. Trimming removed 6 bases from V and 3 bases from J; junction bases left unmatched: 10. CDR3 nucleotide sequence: TGTGCCAGCAGCCAGGGACTAGCGGGACTGGCGGAAGAGACCCAGTACTTC. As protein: CASSQGLAGLAEETQYF.

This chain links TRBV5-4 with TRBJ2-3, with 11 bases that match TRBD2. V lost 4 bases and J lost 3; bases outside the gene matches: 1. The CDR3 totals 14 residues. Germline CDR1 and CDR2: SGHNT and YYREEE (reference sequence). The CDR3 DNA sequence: TGTGCCAGCAGCCTAGCGGGAGGAACAGATACGCAGTATTTT. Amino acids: CASSLAGGTDTQYF.

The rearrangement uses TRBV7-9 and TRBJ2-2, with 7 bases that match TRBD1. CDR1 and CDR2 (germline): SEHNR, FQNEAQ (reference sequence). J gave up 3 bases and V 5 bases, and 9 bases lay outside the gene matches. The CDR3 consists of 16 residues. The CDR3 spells CASSPRGTEHTGELFF. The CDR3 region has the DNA TGTGCCAGCAGCCCTAGAGGGACAGAACACACCGGGGAGCTGTTTTTT.